This paragraph reports one T cell receptor (beta chain). Its target is unknown. These data are taken from a study of shared clonotypes between healthy human individuals. Study context: CD4 naive and CD4 memory each took three plates per donor, while CD8 naive took two and CD8 memory one.

Study-wide points: Since donors were few, the genetic and exposure-history diversity represented was limited. The study found about 5% of naive CD4 clonotypes shared across a handful of donors.

In replicate PCRs of sorted subsets, roughly 200 ng DNA, approximately 32,000 T cell genomes, was used. Profiling relied on immunoSEQ multiplex PCR, and the TCRdb table lists in-frame clones only, not all of them. The table shows some 2,500,000 clones, with roughly 92% occurring only once. The germline V gene encodes CDR1 MDHEN and CDR2 SYDVKM. This CDR3 is built from 15 residues. The V gene lost 5 bases and the J gene lost 2 bases, with 13 bases spanning the gap. Sequencing used naive CD4+ T cells from PBMCs. The subset is: CD45RA+ positively selected. The chain has TRBV28 and TRBJ2-1, with D possibly being TRBD1 or TRBD2 (5 bases each). The receptor was isolated from a man between 18 and 35 years old in good health. Some clones in this sample may be carry-over from other donors' samples. Written as DNA, the CDR3 is TGTGCCAGCAGTCCTGGGACGGCCACCTACAATGAGCAGTTCTTC. As protein: CASSPGTATYNEQFF.